This is a list of T cell receptor beta chains from one sample in a study of cytotoxic CD8 clonotypes in ibrutinib-treated CLL. The protocol was immunoSEQ multiplex PCR, while the TCRdb copy is restricted to in-frame clones and leaves out a portion. Of approximately 150,000 clones detected, under 85% appear once; the ten largest clones hold around 4.5%. The sample was PBMCs, taken after 24 months of ibrutinib treatment. Receptors originate from a human donor with chronic lymphocytic leukemia. Both conserved end residues are trimmed from each CDR3. The order of the fields is CDR3 protein, V gene, clone size, J gene, CDR3 length. Where a row states a size, it is once, few, many or the class of an expanded clone; other rows omit it.

cdr3_aa: ASSLQDRGEQY
v_call: TRBV7-2
clone_size: -
j_call: TRBJ2-7
cdr3_length: 11

cdr3_aa: ASRTGGGYGYT
v_call: TRBV6-5
clone_size: -
j_call: TRBJ1-2
cdr3_length: 11

cdr3_aa: AISELGQGNTEAF
v_call: TRBV10-3
clone_size: -
j_call: TRBJ1-1
cdr3_length: 13

cdr3_aa: ASNHRGEQY
v_call: TRBV6-5
clone_size: -
j_call: TRBJ2-7
cdr3_length: 9

cdr3_aa: ASNQLDGPMAQH
v_call: TRBV2
clone_size: -
j_call: TRBJ1-5
cdr3_length: 12

cdr3_aa: ASSPRAEAF
v_call: TRBV18
clone_size: -
j_call: TRBJ1-1
cdr3_length: 9

cdr3_aa: ASSRDRGNSPLH
v_call: TRBV10-2
clone_size: -
j_call: TRBJ1-6
cdr3_length: 12

cdr3_aa: ASSRYRTDNEQF
v_call: TRBV7-2
clone_size: -
j_call: TRBJ2-1
cdr3_length: 12

cdr3_aa: ASSFHARGTEAF
v_call: TRBV5-1
clone_size: once
j_call: TRBJ1-1
cdr3_length: 12

cdr3_aa: ASSWKGQGRVTNEKLF
v_call: TRBV5-1
clone_size: few
j_call: TRBJ1-4
cdr3_length: 16

cdr3_aa: ASSGGAGPLTEAF
v_call: TRBV5-1
clone_size: -
j_call: TRBJ1-1
cdr3_length: 13

cdr3_aa: ASSQVGAGVPS
v_call: TRBV14
clone_size: -
j_call: TRBJ2-7
cdr3_length: 11

cdr3_aa: ASSSPTGRAYEQY
v_call: TRBV6-5
clone_size: once
j_call: TRBJ2-7
cdr3_length: 13

cdr3_aa: ASSDRDSTNEKLF
v_call: TRBV25-1
clone_size: -
j_call: TRBJ1-4
cdr3_length: 13

cdr3_aa: ASSPGQGMYQPQH
v_call: TRBV18
clone_size: -
j_call: TRBJ1-5
cdr3_length: 13

cdr3_aa: AWSFGTGMNQPQH
v_call: TRBV30
clone_size: -
j_call: TRBJ1-5
cdr3_length: 13

cdr3_aa: ASSQGVGTSGIDEQY
v_call: TRBV4-2
clone_size: -
j_call: TRBJ2-7
cdr3_length: 15

cdr3_aa: ASSGLRGDYGYT
v_call: TRBV9
clone_size: -
j_call: TRBJ1-2
cdr3_length: 12

cdr3_aa: ASTQPQGSGANVLT
v_call: TRBV19
clone_size: -
j_call: TRBJ2-6
cdr3_length: 14

cdr3_aa: SVEERQGASDTQY
v_call: TRBV29-1
clone_size: -
j_call: TRBJ2-3
cdr3_length: 13